The source of this TCR beta chain is a study of T cells in narcolepsy. Study information: Patients with NT1 or NT2 and healthy control donors were enrolled. Broader study findings: Some memory CD4+ repertoires had no autoreactive clone sequences. Comparing one patient's CSF and blood CD4+ clonotypes highlighted HCRT- and TRIB2-specific autoreactive clonotypes.

Worth noting for this clone: Its antigen remains unidentified.

The repertoire was sequenced with immunoSEQ multiplex PCR; TCRdb's copy has only in-frame clones and lacks some. In the table there are around 24,000 clones, about 80% of which are singletons. This CDR3 contains 11 residues. V was pared by 7 bases and J by 16 bases, with 16 bases between. Germline-derived CDR1 and CDR2 are MDHEN and SYDVKM. The sequence derives from a human donor in good health. This rearrangement joins TRBV28 to TRBJ1-4; D ambiguous. Material for sequencing was memory (CD45RA-) CD4+ T cells from blood. The CDR3 here is CASNNRGQSFF. The CDR3 region has the DNA TGTGCCAGCAACAACCGTGGCCAGTCGTTTTTT.